The next 15 T cell receptor beta chains were all read from a single sample in a study of T cell responses to AZD1222 COVID-19 vaccine. Here immunoSEQ multiplex PCR was the method, and the copy in TCRdb shows in-frame clones only, minus some. The sample shows some 140,000 clones, approximately 90% of them seen only once. The sample here was peripheral blood, taken on day 0 of AZD1222 vaccination. These receptors were taken from an adult in good health.

The gene calls are TRBV4-2 and TRBJ2-2; D is perhaps TRBD2 (6 bases). The CDR3 runs 14 residues. From germline, CDR1 is LGHNA and CDR2 YNFKEQ. V was cut by 2 bases and J by 6 bases, with 10 bases left in between. CDR3 in amino acids: CASSQFERAGELFF. The CDR3 nucleotides are TGTGCCAGCAGCCAATTCGAGCGGGCCGGGGAGCTGTTTTTT.

The J gene is TRBJ2-7, the V gene TRBV13; tentatively, D is TRBD2 (5 bases). Per the germline V gene, CDR1 is PRHDT and CDR2 is FYEKMQ (reference sequence). The ends were cut back, 5 bases at V and 7 bases at J, with 15 bases in the middle. This CDR3 is built from 13 residues. The CDR3 DNA reads TGTGCCAGCAGCCGGAGGAGGCGTTTGGAGCAGTACTTC. Protein product: CASSRRRRLEQYF.

V and J are TRBV11-3 and TRBJ2-7, with TRBD2 identical over 7 bases. The CDR3 runs 15 residues. CDR1 SGHNT and CDR2 YENEEA come from the germline V gene. Trimming removed 5 bases from V and 4 bases from J; junction bases left unmatched: 11. CDR3 nucleotides: TGTGCCAGCAGCCCATCGAATGGACTAGGGTACGAGCAGTACTTC. Protein sequence: CASSPSNGLGYEQYF.

This rearrangement joins TRBV14 to TRBJ1-3; D gene ambiguous. The CDR3 covers 14 residues. The V gene lost 3 bases and the J gene lost 0 bases, with 6 bases spanning the gap. CDR1 is SGHDN, CDR2 FVKESK, per germline. The CDR3 loop is CASSHGSSGNTIYF. For the CDR3, the DNA is TGTGCCAGCAGCCATGGTAGCTCTGGAAACACCATATATTTT.

A single count supports this clone. The chain uses TRBV4-2 and TRBJ1-2, with a tentative D call TRBD1 (5 bases). This CDR3 has 13 residues. From germline, CDR1 is LGHNA and CDR2 YNFKEQ. Trimming cost V 1 base and J 7 bases, with 10 bases left between them. In DNA form, the CDR3 reads TGTGCCAGCAGCCAAGGAGGGGTCGGTGGCTACACCTTC. Translated: CASSQGGVGGYTF.

The chain carries TRBV5-5 and TRBJ1-3; TRBD1 is a possible D gene (5 bases). Germline V gene data show CDR1 as SGHKS and CDR2 as YYEKEE (reference sequence). This CDR3 is built from 14 residues. Trimming pared 1 base from V and 2 bases from J, leaving 7 bases between. The CDR3 DNA reads TGTGCCAGCAGCTTGTCGGGGGCTGGAAACACCATATATTTT. Translation gives CASSLSGAGNTIYF.

CDR3 nucleotide sequence: TGTGCCAGCAGCTCCCGACAGGACCACAATGCGAAACTGTTTTTT. Its protein is CASSSRQDHNAKLFF. This sequence joins TRBV5-4 and TRBJ1-4, with D perhaps matching TRBD1 (6 bases). Germline CDR1 SGHNT, CDR2 YYREEE (reference sequence). V lost 3 bases, J lost 11 bases, and 20 bases lay in between. This CDR3 is built from 15 residues.

The chain is built from TRBV7-9 and TRBJ2-7, with 7 bases that match TRBD1. V was clipped by 3 bases and J by 2 bases; unmatched bases: 4. CDR3 length equals 14 residues. From germline, CDR1 is SEHNR and CDR2 FQNEAQ (reference sequence). The CDR3 DNA is TGTGCCAGCAGCTTCCGGGACAGACCCTACGAGCAGTACTTC. Residues: CASSFRDRPYEQYF. Together with reference TRBV7-9 and TRBJ2-7, the CDR3 gives the full variable domain: DTGVSQNPRHKITKRGQNVTFRCDPISEHNRLYWYRQTLGQGPEFLTYFQNEAQLEKSRLLSDRFSAERPKGSFSTLEIQRTEQGDSAMYLCASSFRDRPYEQYFGPGTRLTVT.

The chain links TRBV6-1 to TRBJ1-3; D is ambiguous. This CDR3 is built from 17 residues. V was shortened by 2 bases and J by 0 bases, with 14 bases between the two germline ends. Germline V lookup: CDR1 MNHNS, CDR2 SASEGT. Written as DNA, the CDR3 is TGTGCCAGCAGTGAATGGTACAGAGCGAGCTCTGGAAACACCATATATTTT. Its translation is CASSEWYRASSGNTIYF.

The chain links TRBV28 to TRBJ1-1, with 7 positions matching TRBD1. V was clipped by 6 bases and J by 4 bases; unmatched bases: 2. CDR1 and CDR2 from the germline V gene are MDHEN and SYDVKM. CDR3 length equals 12 residues. Here the CDR3 reads CASRSGGTEAFF. As DNA, the CDR3 is TGTGCCAGCAGGTCAGGGGGCACTGAAGCTTTCTTT.

For the CDR3, the DNA is TGCGCCAGCAGCCAAGTTACGAACCGGAACACTGAAGCTTTCTTT. This translates into CASSQVTNRNTEAFF. The rearrangement links TRBV4-1 to TRBJ1-1; D unresolved. This CDR3 spans 15 amino acids. Trimming took off 1 base at V and 1 base at J, with 10 bases between the two ends. Germline V CDR1 and CDR2: MGHRA, YSYEKL.

This CDR3 reads CASTPTENQPQHF. The DNA for the CDR3 is TGTGCCAGTACCCCGACGGAGAATCAGCCCCAGCATTTT. The V and J genes are TRBV19 and TRBJ1-5; the D is unclear. The CDR3 spans 13 residues. Trimming took 7 bases from V and 4 from J, leaving 11 bases between them. From germline, CDR1 is LNHDA and CDR2 SQIVND (reference sequence). The full variable domain, rest sourced from reference TRBV19 and TRBJ1-5, is DGGITQSPKYLFRKEGQNVTLSCEQNLNHDAMYWYRQDPGQGLRLIYYSQIVNDFQKGDIAEGYSVSREKKESFPLTVTSAQKNPTAFYLCASTPTENQPQHFGDGTRLSIL.

The chain couples TRBV6-5 to TRBJ1-5; 7 positions match TRBD1. CDR1 MNHEY and CDR2 SVGAGI come from the germline V gene. The J segment lost 4 bases and the V segment lost 7 bases, leaving 10 bases of the junction unmatched. The CDR3 runs to 15 residues. This CDR3 is CASTPDRARNQPQHF. The CDR3 DNA reads as TGTGCCAGCACCCCCGACAGGGCGAGAAATCAGCCCCAGCATTTT.

The chain employs TRBV6-5 and TRBJ1-1; tentative D call: TRBD1 (6 bases). The ends were cut back, 6 bases at V and 1 base at J, with 15 bases in the middle. The CDR3 loop spans 15 amino acids. In germline, CDR1 is MNHEY, CDR2 SVGAGI. The CDR3 DNA reads as TGTGCCAGCAGGGGGAGGACAGCCCGGAACACTGAAGCTTTCTTT. It specifies CASRGRTARNTEAFF.

V gene TRBV5-1 combines with J gene TRBJ2-1; 10 bases line up with TRBD2. This CDR3 comprises 15 residues. The V segment lost 0 bases and the J segment 10 bases; nucleotides outside the gene matches: 7. In germline, CDR1 is SGHRS, CDR2 YFSETQ. The CDR3 spells CASSLVGTSAGEQFF. CDR3 sequence (DNA): TGCGCCAGCAGCTTGGTGGGGACTAGCGCGGGCGAGCAGTTCTTC.